This T cell receptor (beta chain) is drawn from a study of Graves' ophthalmopathy and Graves' hyperthyroidism. Study context: Investigators collected peripheral blood at initial diagnosis, before any treatment was given.

RNA served as the template for amplifying TCR beta CDR3 regions. Investigators did first-round RT-PCR with HTBI primers, then second-round multiplex PCR. TCRdb used MiXCR to reprocess the multiplex PCR reads, holding one entry per CDR3 protein. The table lists about 220,000 distinct CDR3 sequences, around a fifth of them singletons. V lost 5 bases and J lost 3; bases outside the gene matches: 7. The CDR3 is 14 residues long. This clonotype was picked up many times. Sequencing input: peripheral blood. The source is a woman aged 45 to 65 with Graves' ophthalmopathy. V gene TRBV12-3 or TRBV12-4 combines with J gene TRBJ2-7, with TRBD2 matching 7 bases. The CDR3 protein is CASSSGTVLYEQYF. The CDR3 nucleotides are TGTGCCAGCAGTAGCGGGACCGTCCTCTACGAGCAGTACTTC.